A selection of T cell receptor beta chains follows, all from one sample in a study of blood T cell repertoires in COVID-19. The protocol was immunoSEQ multiplex PCR, while the TCRdb copy is restricted to in-frame clones and leaves out a portion. The sample comprises about 68,000 clones, 70% to 90% of which are singletons, and over 7.5% rests with the top ten. Sequencing used peripheral blood. These receptors originate from a man aged 25-40 years with acute or convalescent COVID-19. Each CDR3 is given with its conserved first and last residue. D genes are given only for firm matches. Part of the rows lack a size; the others show once, few, many or a class for expanded clones.

TRBD2,TRBJ2-7,TRBV28,.,TGTGCCAGCGTAGGGACTAGCGGGAGTGAGGCCTCCTACGAGCAGTACTTC,CASVGTSGSEASYEQYF
.,TRBJ2-7,TRBV7-9,few,TGTGCCAGCAGCTCAGGCAGCGAGCAGTACTTC,CASSSGSEQYF
TRBD1,TRBJ1-5,TRBV28,.,TGTGCCAGCAGTTCTGGACAGGACCATCGGCCCCAGCATTTT,CASSSGQDHRPQHF
.,TRBJ2-3,TRBV9,.,TGTGCCAGCAGCGGGACAGCCACAGATACGCAGTATTTT,CASSGTATDTQYF
TRBD1,TRBJ1-5,TRBV27,.,TGTGCCAGCAGCTCAGGGTGGGACAGATATCAGCCCCAGCATTTT,CASSSGWDRYQPQHF
TRBD1,TRBJ1-5,TRBV2,.,TGTGCCAGCAGTCGAGACAGGGGGGATCAGCCCCAGCATTTT,CASSRDRGDQPQHF
.,TRBJ2-7,TRBV30,.,TGTGCCTGGAGTCTTTTGGAGCAGCAGTACTTC,CAWSLLEQQYF
TRBD1,TRBJ1-3,TRBV29-1,.,TGCAGCGGGTTGACAGGGGGCTCCGGAGGAAACACCATATATTTT,CSGLTGGSGGNTIYF
TRBD1,TRBJ1-5,TRBV12-3/TRBV12-4,once,TGTGCCAGCAGTCGACAGGGGCATCAGCCCCAGCATTTT,CASSRQGHQPQHF
TRBD1,TRBJ1-1,TRBV7-2,.,TGTGCCAGCAGCCCGTCAGGGGGTCGGACTGAAGCTTTCTTT,CASSPSGGRTEAFF
.,TRBJ2-2,TRBV7-3,.,TGTGCCAGCAGCCCAACTAGCTCTAACACCGGGGAGCTGTTTTTT,CASSPTSSNTGELFF
.,TRBJ2-2,TRBV24-1,few,TGTGCCACCAGGGACACCAACACCGGGGAGCTGTTTTTT,CATRDTNTGELFF
TRBD1,TRBJ1-1,TRBV6-2/TRBV6-3,.,TGTGCCAGCAGTTACCCGATGAGGGGACAGCGGAACACTGAAGCTTTCTTT,CASSYPMRGQRNTEAFF
.,TRBJ2-5,TRBV18,few,TGTGCCAGCTCATCGTCGGCTCGAGGCGGAGAGACCCAGTACTTC,CASSSSARGGETQYF
.,TRBJ1-3,TRBV7-9,.,TGTGCCAGCAGCTTAGCCCGACAGATCTCTGGAAACACCATATATTTT,CASSLARQISGNTIYF
.,TRBJ1-6,TRBV6-5,.,TGTGCCAGCGCGAGGCTAGAGTTCAATTCACCCCTCCACTTT,CASARLEFNSPLHF
.,TRBJ2-7,TRBV4-1,.,TGCGCCAGCAGCCAAGATCAGGACCCTCGGGGGTACGAGCAGTACTTC,CASSQDQDPRGYEQYF
TRBD1,TRBJ1-4,TRBV4-3,.,TGCGCCAGCAGCCCGACTTCTACAGGGGTTGGAAAACTGTTTTTT,CASSPTSTGVGKLFF
TRBD2,TRBJ2-3,TRBV6-5,.,TGTGCCAGCAGAGGACTAGCGGGAGTGGTAGATACGCAGTATTTT,CASRGLAGVVDTQYF
TRBD1,TRBJ2-7,TRBV4-1,.,TGCGCCAGCAGCCCCACAGGGGGCTTCGACGAGCAGTACTTC,CASSPTGGFDEQYF
TRBD1,TRBJ1-4,TRBV30,.,TGTGCCGGGCGCCGGGACAGTAATGAAAAACTGTTTTTT,CAGRRDSNEKLFF
TRBD2,TRBJ2-3,TRBV3-1/TRBV3-2,.,TGTGCCAGCAGCCAAGCAAGGGTAGCGGGTTCAGATACGCAGTATTTT,CASSQARVAGSDTQYF
TRBD2,TRBJ2-7,TRBV15,.,TGTGCCACCAGCAGAGAGGCGGGAGCTAACTACGAGCAGTACTTC,CATSREAGANYEQYF
.,TRBJ1-1,TRBV28,few,TGTGCCAGCAGTTTTGGCAGGGGCCTATCTGCGAACACTGAAGCTTTCTTT,CASSFGRGLSANTEAFF
.,TRBJ2-1,TRBV19,.,TGTGCCAGTAGTCCCTCCCTCGACAGTGGCTACAATGAGCAGTTCTTC,CASSPSLDSGYNEQFF
.,TRBJ2-5,TRBV2,.,TGTGCCAGCACACTCCAAGAGACCCAGTACTTC,CASTLQETQYF
.,TRBJ2-3,TRBV3-1/TRBV3-2,once,TGTGCCAGCAGCCAGCCGATTACGGGGACGCAGTATTTT,CASSQPITGTQYF
.,TRBJ1-2,TRBV9,.,TGTGCCAGCAGCGTTACAGACAGGCTGGGGGGCTACACCTTC,CASSVTDRLGGYTF
TRBD1,TRBJ1-5,TRBV19,.,TGTGCCAGTAGTATAAATACAGGGGATTACAATCAGCCCCAGCATTTT,CASSINTGDYNQPQHF
.,TRBJ1-6,TRBV20-1,.,TGCAGTGCTAGTAGGTCGGGGATCAAGGTCGGATCACCCCTCCACTTT,CSASRSGIKVGSPLHF
TRBD2,TRBJ2-5,TRBV11-2,.,TGTGCCAGCAGCTTTTTCCCTAGCGGGAAGGGTGAGACCCAGTACTTC,CASSFFPSGKGETQYF
.,TRBJ1-4,TRBV21-1,.,TGTGCCAGCAGCACCGCGCCCGGGCACAGGGAGGAAAAACTGTTTTTT,CASSTAPGHREEKLFF
.,TRBJ2-4,TRBV2,.,TGTGCCAGCGCTATCCCCGAGGCGGACATTCAGTACTTC,CASAIPEADIQYF
.,TRBJ2-7,TRBV5-1,few,TGCGCCAGCAGCAGCGACGGTGCCTACGAGCAGTACTTC,CASSSDGAYEQYF
TRBD2,TRBJ2-7,TRBV29-1,.,TGCAGCGTGGCCCTTAGCGGGAGGGCCAACGAGCAGTACTTC,CSVALSGRANEQYF
.,TRBJ2-3,TRBV12-1,.,TGTGCCAGCAGCTTTGTTAGCGGGAGGGGCACAGATACGCAGTATTTT,CASSFVSGRGTDTQYF
.,TRBJ1-3,TRBV4-3,.,TGCGCCAGCAGCCTGGCGGAGACCGGAAACACCATATATTTT,CASSLAETGNTIYF
.,TRBJ1-5,TRBV10-2,few,TGCGCCAGCAGTGAGGGCAGTCAGCCCCAGCATTTT,CASSEGSQPQHF
.,TRBJ2-2,TRBV9,.,TGTGCCAGCAGCGTAAGCGAATACACCGGGGAGCTGTTTTTT,CASSVSEYTGELFF
.,TRBJ1-5,TRBV19,.,TGTGCCAGTAGTAGAGTGGGCGCAGGGAGCAATCAGCCCCAGCATTTT,CASSRVGAGSNQPQHF
.,TRBJ1-2,TRBV20-1,.,TGCAGTGCTAGTGTAACAGGGCAGGTCGGCTACACCTTC,CSASVTGQVGYTF
TRBD2,TRBJ2-1,TRBV5-1,.,TGCGCCAGCAGCTTGTACCCCCGGACTAGCGGGAGCAATGAGCAGTTCTTC,CASSLYPRTSGSNEQFF
.,TRBJ2-1,TRBV10-1,.,TGCGCCAGCAGTGAGGGGGCGCATCGTGAGCAGTTCTTC,CASSEGAHREQFF
TRBD1,TRBJ1-6,TRBV5-1,.,TGCGCCAGCAGCACAATGACAGGGGAGGGTTCACCCCTCCACTTT,CASSTMTGEGSPLHF
TRBD1,TRBJ2-7,TRBV28,.,TGTGCCAGCCAAACAGGGGTCTCCTACGAGCAGTACTTC,CASQTGVSYEQYF
.,TRBJ2-5,TRBV27,.,TGTGCCAGCAGTCCTATAGCGGGACAGAGGGAGACCCAGTACTTC,CASSPIAGQRETQYF
.,TRBJ1-2,TRBV28,.,TGTGCCAGCGCCCCCGGCGAGGGCTATGGCTACACCTTC,CASAPGEGYGYTF
.,TRBJ2-1,TRBV2,.,TGTGCCAGCAGGGACACCAACATTTGGCGTGAGCAGTTCTTC,CASRDTNIWREQFF
TRBD2,TRBJ2-1,TRBV27,.,TGTGCCAGCGGCTCACTAGCGGGAGGACACAATGAGCAGTTCTTC,CASGSLAGGHNEQFF
TRBD1,TRBJ2-1,TRBV5-6,.,TGTGCCAGCAGCTTTCAGCACAACAGGGGTGATGAGCAGTTCTTC,CASSFQHNRGDEQFF
TRBD1,TRBJ1-3,TRBV30,.,TGTGCCTGGAGCCGACAGGGATATTCTGGAAACACCATATATTTT,CAWSRQGYSGNTIYF
.,TRBJ1-2,TRBV7-9,.,TGTGCCAGCAGCTTAGATCGGGGAGGGTATGGCTACACCTTC,CASSLDRGGYGYTF
.,TRBJ2-7,TRBV10-1,.,TGCGCCAGCAGTTACTCTCAAAACTACGAGCAGTACTTC,CASSYSQNYEQYF